The following is a T cell receptor beta chain sequence with its context. The antigen is not known. Documented time point: pre-treatment sample, taken before nivolumab and TIL therapy. Pleural nodules or supraclavicular lymph nodes made up most of the excised metastases sampled. Patients were adults with stage 4 NSCLC. These data belong to a study of TIL therapy for anti-PD-1-resistant metastatic lung cancer. Across the study: Median patient age was about 55, ranging about 38-75 years. Tumors carried a median roughly 1.5 non-synonymous mutations per megabase.

This was the immunoSEQ v3 assay. The repertoire was sequenced with immunoSEQ multiplex PCR; TCRdb's copy has only in-frame clones and lacks some. The data contain 95,000 or so clones, less than 70% of them singletons. Study-wide results and limits: Patients were highly selected, enriched for treatment-naive, never-smoker and oncogene-addicted cases.

This CDR3 has 15 residues. Germline CDR1 and CDR2: SGHNT and YYREEE (reference sequence). Between the trimmed V and J ends, which lost 0 bases and 4 bases, there was a span of 14 bases. Specimen: tumor tissue, collected at baseline. The receptor's source is a person between 30 and 80 years old with non-small cell lung cancer. The V and J genes are TRBV5-4 and TRBJ2-7; D is possibly TRBD1 (6 bases). The CDR3 protein is CASSLATGSQYEQYF. The CDR3 DNA reads TGTGCCAGCAGCTTGGCAACAGGGTCCCAATACGAGCAGTACTTC.